This T cell receptor (beta chain) derives from a study of T cells expressing NK-cell markers. Study summary: Researchers got TCR beta repertoires out of sorted CD3+CD56+NKG2C+, CD3+CD56+NKG2C- and CD3+CD56-NKG2C+ T cells. The authors sequenced eight donors, of whom seven were HCMV-seropositive and one was seronegative.

Germline CDR1 DFQATT, CDR2 SNEGSKA (reference sequence). The CDR3 length is 14 residues. On this clonotype itself: Its antigen remains unknown.

Study results and limitations: It remained uncertain whether the expanded NKG2C+ T cell clones were specific for HCMV antigens. Of the CD8+ T cells in over five donors, roughly 1.0-7.5% belonged to dominant NKG2C+ clonotypes.

From the 5' RACE reads, TCRdb lists one entry per CDR3 protein and no DNA. The sample table includes 550,000 to 600,000 distinct CDR3 sequences. V gene TRBV20-1 combines with J gene TRBJ2-3. The receptor comes from a man aged 18 to 29 in good health. The sequenced sample consisted of blood T cells: a sorted CD56 or NKG2C T cell subset, CD4+ or CD8+ T cells, or bulk PBMC T cells (not recorded which). The CDR3 spells CSARFGESTDTQYF.